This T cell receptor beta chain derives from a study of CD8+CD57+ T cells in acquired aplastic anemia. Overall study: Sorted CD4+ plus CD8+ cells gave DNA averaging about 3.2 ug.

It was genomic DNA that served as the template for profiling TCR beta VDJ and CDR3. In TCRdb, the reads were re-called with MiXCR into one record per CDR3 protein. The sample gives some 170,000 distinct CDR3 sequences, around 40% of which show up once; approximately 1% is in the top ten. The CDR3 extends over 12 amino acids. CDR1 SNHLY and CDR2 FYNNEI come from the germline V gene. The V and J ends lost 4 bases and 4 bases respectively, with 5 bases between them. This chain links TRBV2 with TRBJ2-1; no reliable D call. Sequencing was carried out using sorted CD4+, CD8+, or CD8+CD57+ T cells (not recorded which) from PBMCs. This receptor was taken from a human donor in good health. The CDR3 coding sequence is TGTGCCAGCAGTGTTGGTTACAATGAGCAGTTCTTC. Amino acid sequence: CASSVGYNEQFF.